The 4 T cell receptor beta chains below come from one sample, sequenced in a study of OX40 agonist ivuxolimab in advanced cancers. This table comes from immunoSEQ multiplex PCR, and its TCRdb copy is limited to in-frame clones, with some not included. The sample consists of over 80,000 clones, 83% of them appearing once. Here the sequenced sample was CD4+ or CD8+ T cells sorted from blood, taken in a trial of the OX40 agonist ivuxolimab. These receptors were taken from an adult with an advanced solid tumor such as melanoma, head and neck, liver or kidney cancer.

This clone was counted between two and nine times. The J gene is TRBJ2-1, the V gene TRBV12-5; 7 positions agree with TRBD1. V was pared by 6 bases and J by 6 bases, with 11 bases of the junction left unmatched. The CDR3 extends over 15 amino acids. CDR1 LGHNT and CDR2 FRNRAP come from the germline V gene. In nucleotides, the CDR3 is TGTGCTAGTGGGACGACAGGGCTCCCTCGCAATGAGCAGTTCTTC. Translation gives CASGTTGLPRNEQFF. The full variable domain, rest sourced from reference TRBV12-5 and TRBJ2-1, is DARVTQTPRHKVTEMGQEVTMRCQPILGHNTVFWYRQTMMQGLELLAYFRNRAPLDDSGMPKDRFSAEMPDATLATLKIQPSEPRDSAVYFCASGTTGLPRNEQFFGPGTRLTVL.

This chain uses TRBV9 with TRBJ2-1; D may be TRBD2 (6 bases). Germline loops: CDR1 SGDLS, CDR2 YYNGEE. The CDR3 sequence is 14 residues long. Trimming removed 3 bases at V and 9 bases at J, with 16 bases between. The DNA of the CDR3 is TGTGCCAGCAGCGCGCTCCCGGGGCGGGGTGAGCAGTTCTTC. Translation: CASSALPGRGEQFF.

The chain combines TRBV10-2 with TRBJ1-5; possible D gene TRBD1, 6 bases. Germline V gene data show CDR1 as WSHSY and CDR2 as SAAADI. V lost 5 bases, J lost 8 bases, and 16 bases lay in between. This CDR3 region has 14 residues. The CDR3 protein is CASSNGQSGEPQHF. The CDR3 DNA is TGCGCCAGCAGTAACGGACAGAGTGGGGAGCCCCAGCATTTT.

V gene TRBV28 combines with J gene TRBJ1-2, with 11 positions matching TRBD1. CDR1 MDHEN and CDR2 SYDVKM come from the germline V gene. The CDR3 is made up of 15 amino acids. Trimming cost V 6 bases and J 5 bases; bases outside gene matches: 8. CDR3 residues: CASSSGQGAGYGYTF. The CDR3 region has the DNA TGTGCCAGCAGCTCTGGACAGGGGGCTGGATATGGCTACACCTTC.